The 10 T cell receptor beta chains listed next were all sequenced from one sample in a study of T cell changes during pregnancy in multiple sclerosis. Data came from immunoSEQ multiplex PCR; TCRdb stores just in-frame clones and leaves some out. The sample shows some 55,000 clones, 87% of them seen only once. The material sequenced was peripheral blood from another person, used as feeder cells. Receptors were obtained from a human donor whose cells served as feeder cells for cultures in a pregnancy study.

For this clone: The junction departs from germline at one end; a sequencing error may be responsible. This rearrangement joins TRBV7-8 to TRBJ2-5, with D maybe TRBD2 (5 bases). The CDR3 length is 14 residues. Germline V CDR1 and CDR2: SGHVS, FQNEAQ. Written as DNA, the CDR3 is TGTGCCAGCAGCCTAGCCGTCAGCGGAGAGACCCAGTACTTC. Amino acid sequence: CASSLAVSGETQYF.

The gene calls are TRBV5-1 and TRBJ2-1, with 10 bases matching TRBD1. CDR1 is SGHRS and CDR2 is YFSETQ in the germline V gene. The CDR3 totals 14 residues. V trimming: 3 bases; J trimming: 5 bases; junction bases outside the gene matches: 2. The CDR3 sequence is CASSSGQGHNEQFF. CDR3 coding DNA: TGCGCCAGCAGCTCGGGACAGGGGCACAATGAGCAGTTCTTC.

V is TRBV30 and J is TRBJ2-1, with 9 bases identical to TRBD2. Trimming cost V 5 bases and J 6 bases; bases outside gene matches: 11. CDR3 size: 15 residues. Looked up from germline, CDR1 is GTSNPN and CDR2 is SVGIG (reference sequence). This CDR3 reads CAWDPSGRSGNEQFF. CDR3 DNA sequence: TGTGCCTGGGATCCGAGCGGGAGGAGTGGCAATGAGCAGTTCTTC. Variable domain in full (rest from reference TRBV30 and TRBJ2-1): SQTIHQWPATLVQPVGSPLSLECTVEGTSNPNLYWYRQAAGRGLQLLFYSVGIGQISSEVPQNLSASRPQDRQFILSSKKLLLSDSGFYLCAWDPSGRSGNEQFFGPGTRLTVL.

V gene TRBV2 combines with J gene TRBJ1-5; D uncertain. CDR1 and CDR2 (germline): SNHLY, FYNNEI. Trimming took off 1 base at V and 4 bases at J, with 5 bases between the two ends. The CDR3 consists of 13 residues. The CDR3 protein is CASSEEGNQPQHF. The CDR3 DNA follows: TGTGCCAGCAGTGAAGAAGGGAATCAGCCCCAGCATTTT.

This clone was found a few times. The V and J genes are TRBV6-6 and TRBJ1-4; maybe TRBD1 (6 bases). The germline V gene encodes CDR1 MNHNY and CDR2 SVGAGI (reference sequence). The CDR3 runs 15 residues. V lost 2 bases and J 5 bases, leaving 12 bases between the germline ends. CDR3 sequence: CASSYVGQENEKLFF. Here the CDR3 DNA reads TGTGCCAGCAGTTACGTGGGACAAGAAAATGAAAAACTGTTTTTT.

A single count supports this clone. The V call is TRBV11-2, the J call TRBJ2-2, with no clear D. CDR1 is SGHAT and CDR2 is FQNNGV in the germline V gene. Between the trimmed V and J ends, which lost 3 bases and 8 bases, there was a span of 10 bases. The CDR3 has 13 residues. CDR3 in DNA: TGTGCCAGCAGCTTCGGACCGAGAGGGGAGCTGTTTTTT. Its translation: CASSFGPRGELFF.

The rearrangement joins TRBV29-1 to TRBJ2-7; perhaps TRBD1 as D (5 bases). The germline gives CDR1 SQVTM, CDR2 ANQGSEA. This CDR3 is built from 12 residues. V was clipped by 1 base and J by 2 bases, with 6 bases between them. CDR3 protein: CSVEGRAYEQYF. The CDR3 coding sequence is TGCAGCGTTGAAGGCAGGGCCTACGAGCAGTACTTC.

The rearrangement uses TRBV7-6 and TRBJ2-3, with D tentatively TRBD2 (7 bases). This CDR3 spans 16 amino acids. Germline CDR1 SGHVS, CDR2 FNYEAQ. Between the trimmed V and J ends, which lost 5 bases and 2 bases, there was a span of 17 bases. The CDR3 region has the DNA TGTGCCAGCAGCCAGGTGGGGGGGGCTTTCACAGATACGCAGTATTTT. It yields the protein CASSQVGGAFTDTQYF.

The genes are TRBV4-3 and TRBJ1-3, with 9 nucleotides matching TRBD1. The CDR3 contains 21 residues. Trimming took 0 bases from V and 2 from J; bases not matched to a gene: 17. Looked up from germline, CDR1 is LGHNA and CDR2 is YSLEER. In nucleotides, the CDR3 is TGCGCCAGCAGCCAAGAGATCGATTTGGTAACAGGGGGCGAAGCTGGAAACACCATATATTTT. Translating it yields CASSQEIDLVTGGEAGNTIYF.

The rearrangement uses TRBV28 and TRBJ1-2, with D perhaps matching TRBD1 (6 bases). With 6 bases removed from V and 5 bases from J, the gap between germline ends came to 13 bases. In germline, CDR1 is MDHEN, CDR2 SYDVKM. This CDR3 spans 13 amino acids. The CDR3, as DNA: TGTGCCAGCAGCCGCCAGGGGCGTTATGGCTACACCTTC. This sequence encodes CASSRQGRYGYTF.